A single sample is the source of the 6 T cell receptor beta chains below, sequenced in a study of T cell clonotyping in hematopoietic cell transplantation. Using immunoSEQ multiplex PCR, the repertoire was profiled, and TCRdb retains in-frame clones only, with some absent. This table has 15,000 to 20,000 clones, around 90% appearing once. Sequences were obtained from peripheral blood mononuclear cells. Every receptor here comes from a man in his forties or fifties in good health. Some clones in this sample may be carry-over from other donors' samples.

The chain links TRBV7-9 to TRBJ2-5, with TRBD2 matching over 8 bases. The CDR3 has 15 amino acids. V lost 5 bases to trimming and J lost 1 base; unmatched junction nucleotides: 6. From germline, CDR1 is SEHNR and CDR2 FQNEAQ (reference sequence). Written as DNA, the CDR3 is TGTGCCAGCAGCCGGGGTAGCGGGGTCCAAGAGACCCAGTACTTC. Translation: CASSRGSGVQETQYF.

This clone showed up just once. The gene calls are TRBV5-8 and TRBJ1-5; no reliable D call. The CDR3 has 13 residues. Trimming removed 3 bases from V and 4 bases from J, with 8 bases in between. CDR1 is SGHTS and CDR2 is YDEGEE in the germline V gene. CDR3 sequence: CASSWGSNQPQHF. Here the CDR3 DNA reads TGTGCCAGCAGCTGGGGTAGTAATCAGCCCCAGCATTTT.

There are a few counts of this clone. This sequence joins TRBV6-5 and TRBJ1-4, with no clear D. The germline CDR1 and CDR2 sequences are MNHEY and SVGAGI. The CDR3 is 14 residues long. Trimming took off 2 bases at V and 0 bases at J, with 4 bases between the two ends. The CDR3 DNA reads as TGTGCCAGCAGTTACGGGACAACTAATGAAAAACTGTTTTTT. This gives the protein CASSYGTTNEKLFF.

The chain employs TRBV9 and TRBJ2-1; 9 bases are shared with TRBD2. This CDR3 comprises 13 residues. V lost 3 bases and J lost 9; bases outside the gene matches: 4. Per germline, CDR1 SGDLS and CDR2 YYNGEE. The CDR3 region has the DNA TGTGCCAGCAGCGCCGTGGGACTAGCTGAGCAGTTCTTC. Translated, it gives CASSAVGLAEQFF.

The chain uses TRBV2 and TRBJ2-5, with 13 bases lining up with TRBD2. The CDR3 has 16 amino acids. With 3 bases clipped from V and 3 bases from J, the junction kept 4 bases outside the gene matches. Germline V gene lookup returns CDR1 SNHLY and CDR2 FYNNEI. CDR3 in amino acids: CASSEGLAGREETQYF. The CDR3 DNA is TGTGCCAGCAGTGAGGGACTAGCGGGACGGGAAGAGACCCAGTACTTC.

This clone was counted a single time. The chain links TRBV29-1 to TRBJ2-2; D is ambiguous. Germline lookup yields CDR1 SQVTM and CDR2 ANQGSEA. This CDR3 is built from 14 residues. V lost 4 bases to trimming and J lost 0 bases, with 9 bases between them. The CDR3 sequence is CSVGPDPNTGELFF. DNA for the CDR3: TGCAGCGTTGGTCCAGACCCGAACACCGGGGAGCTGTTTTTT.